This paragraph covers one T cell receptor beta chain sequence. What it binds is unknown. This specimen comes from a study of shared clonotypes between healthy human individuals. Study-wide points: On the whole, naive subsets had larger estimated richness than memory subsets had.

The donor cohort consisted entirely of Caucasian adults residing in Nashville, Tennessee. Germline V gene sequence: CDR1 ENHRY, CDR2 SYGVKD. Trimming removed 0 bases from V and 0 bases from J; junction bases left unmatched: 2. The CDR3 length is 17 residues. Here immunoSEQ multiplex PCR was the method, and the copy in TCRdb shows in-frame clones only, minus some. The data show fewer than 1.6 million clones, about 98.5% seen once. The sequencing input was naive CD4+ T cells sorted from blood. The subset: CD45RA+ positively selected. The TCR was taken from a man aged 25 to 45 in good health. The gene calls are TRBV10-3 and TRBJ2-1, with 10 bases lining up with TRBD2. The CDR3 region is CAISESSGRASYNEQFF. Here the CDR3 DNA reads TGTGCCATCAGTGAGTCAAGCGGGAGGGCCTCCTACAATGAGCAGTTCTTC.